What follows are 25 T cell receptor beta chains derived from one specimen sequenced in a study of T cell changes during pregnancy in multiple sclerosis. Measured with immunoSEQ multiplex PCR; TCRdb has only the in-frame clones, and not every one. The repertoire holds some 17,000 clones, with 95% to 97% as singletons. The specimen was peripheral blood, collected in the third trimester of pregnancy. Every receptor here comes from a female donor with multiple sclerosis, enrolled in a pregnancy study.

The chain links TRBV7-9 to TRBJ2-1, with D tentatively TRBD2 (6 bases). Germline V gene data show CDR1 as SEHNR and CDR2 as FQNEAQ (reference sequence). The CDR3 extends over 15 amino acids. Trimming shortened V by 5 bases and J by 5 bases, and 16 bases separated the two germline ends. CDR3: CASSTRRDHDNEQFF. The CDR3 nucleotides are TGTGCCAGCAGCACGAGGAGGGATCACGACAATGAGCAGTTCTTC.

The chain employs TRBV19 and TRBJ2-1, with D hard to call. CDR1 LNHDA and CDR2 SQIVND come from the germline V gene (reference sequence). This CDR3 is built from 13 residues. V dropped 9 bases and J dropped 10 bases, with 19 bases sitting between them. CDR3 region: CARAVQSVREQFF. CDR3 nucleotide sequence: TGTGCCAGAGCAGTACAGTCGGTTAGGGAGCAGTTCTTC.

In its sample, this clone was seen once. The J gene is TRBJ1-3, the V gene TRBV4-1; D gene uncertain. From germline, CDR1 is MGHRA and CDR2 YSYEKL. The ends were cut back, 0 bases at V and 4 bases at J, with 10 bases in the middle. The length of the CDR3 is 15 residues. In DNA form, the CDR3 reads TGCGCCAGCAGCCAAGATCGGTCGGGGGGAAACACCATATATTTT. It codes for CASSQDRSGGNTIYF.

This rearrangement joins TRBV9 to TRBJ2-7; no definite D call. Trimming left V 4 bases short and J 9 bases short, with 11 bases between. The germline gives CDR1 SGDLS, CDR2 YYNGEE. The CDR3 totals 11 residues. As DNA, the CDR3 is TGTGCCAGCAGCAATAGCCACGGGCAGTACTTC. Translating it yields CASSNSHGQYF.

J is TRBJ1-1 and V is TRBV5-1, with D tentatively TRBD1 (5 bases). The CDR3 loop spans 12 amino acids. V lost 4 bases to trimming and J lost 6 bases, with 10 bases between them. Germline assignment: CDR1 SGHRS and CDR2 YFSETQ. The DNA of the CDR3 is TGCGCCAGCAGCCCCTGGGGGGCTGAAGCTTTCTTT. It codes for CASSPWGAEAFF.

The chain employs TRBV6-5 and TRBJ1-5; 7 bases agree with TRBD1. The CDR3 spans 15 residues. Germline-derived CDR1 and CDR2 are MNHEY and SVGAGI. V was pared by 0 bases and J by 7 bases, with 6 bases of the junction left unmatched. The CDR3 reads CASSYSGGGGQPQHF. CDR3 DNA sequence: TGTGCCAGCAGTTACTCAGGGGGCGGAGGACAGCCCCAGCATTTT.

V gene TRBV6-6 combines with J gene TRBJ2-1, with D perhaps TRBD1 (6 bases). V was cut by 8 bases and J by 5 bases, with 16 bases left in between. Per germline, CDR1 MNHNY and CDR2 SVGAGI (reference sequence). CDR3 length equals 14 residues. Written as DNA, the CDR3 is TGTGCCAGCGGATGGACAGTATCGGACAATGAGCAGTTCTTC. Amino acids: CASGWTVSDNEQFF.

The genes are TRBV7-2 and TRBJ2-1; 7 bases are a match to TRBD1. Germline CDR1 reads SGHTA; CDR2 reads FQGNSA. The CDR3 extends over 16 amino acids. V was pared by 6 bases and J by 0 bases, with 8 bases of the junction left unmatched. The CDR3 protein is CASRGDSRSSYNEQFF. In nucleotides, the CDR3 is TGTGCCAGCAGGGGGGACAGTCGGAGCTCCTACAATGAGCAGTTCTTC.

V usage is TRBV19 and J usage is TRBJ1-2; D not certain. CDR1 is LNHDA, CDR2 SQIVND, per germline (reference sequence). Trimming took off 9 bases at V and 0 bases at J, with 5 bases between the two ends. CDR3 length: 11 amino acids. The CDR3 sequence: CASVANYGYTF. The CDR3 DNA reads TGTGCCAGCGTCGCTAACTATGGCTACACCTTC.

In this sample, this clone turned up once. CDR3 sequence: CASSPRQVSGNTIYF. The CDR3 DNA is TGCGCCAGCAGCCCTCGACAAGTCTCTGGAAACACCATATATTTT. V is TRBV5-1 and J is TRBJ1-3; D ambiguous. Germline CDR1 is SGHRS and CDR2 is YFSETQ. The CDR3 contains 15 residues. Trimming left V 4 bases short and J 0 bases short, with 11 bases between.

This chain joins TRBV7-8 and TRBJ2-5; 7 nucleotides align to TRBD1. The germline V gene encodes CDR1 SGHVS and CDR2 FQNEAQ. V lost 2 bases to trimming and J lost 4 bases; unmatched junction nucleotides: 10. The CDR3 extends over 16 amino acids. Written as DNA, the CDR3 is TGTGCCAGCAGCTTAAGGTCCGGCAGGGGGAGAGAGACCCAGTACTTC. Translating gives CASSLRSGRGRETQYF.

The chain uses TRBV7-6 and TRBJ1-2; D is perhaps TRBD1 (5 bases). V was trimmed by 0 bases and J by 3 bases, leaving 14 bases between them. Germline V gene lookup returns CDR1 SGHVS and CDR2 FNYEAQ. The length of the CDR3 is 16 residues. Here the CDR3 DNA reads TGTGCCAGCAGCTTAGCCCCCGAGCAGGGCTACTATGGCTACACCTTC. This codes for CASSLAPEQGYYGYTF.

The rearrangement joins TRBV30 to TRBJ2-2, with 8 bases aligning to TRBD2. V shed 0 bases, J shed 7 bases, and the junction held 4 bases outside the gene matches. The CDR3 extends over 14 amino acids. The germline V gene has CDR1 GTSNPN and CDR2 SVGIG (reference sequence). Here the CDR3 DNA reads TGTGCCTGGAGTGTCGGGGGGGGTATCGGGGAGCTGTTTTTT. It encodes CAWSVGGGIGELFF. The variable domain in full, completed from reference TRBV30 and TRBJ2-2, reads SQTIHQWPATLVQPVGSPLSLECTVEGTSNPNLYWYRQAAGRGLQLLFYSVGIGQISSEVPQNLSASRPQDRQFILSSKKLLLSDSGFYLCAWSVGGGIGELFFGEGSRLTVL.

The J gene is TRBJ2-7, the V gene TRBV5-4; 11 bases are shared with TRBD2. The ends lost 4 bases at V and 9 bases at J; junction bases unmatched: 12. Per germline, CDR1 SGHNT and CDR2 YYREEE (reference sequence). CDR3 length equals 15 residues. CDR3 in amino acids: CASSGGGLAEAGQYF. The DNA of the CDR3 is TGTGCCAGCAGCGGGGGGGGACTAGCGGAAGCTGGGCAGTACTTC.

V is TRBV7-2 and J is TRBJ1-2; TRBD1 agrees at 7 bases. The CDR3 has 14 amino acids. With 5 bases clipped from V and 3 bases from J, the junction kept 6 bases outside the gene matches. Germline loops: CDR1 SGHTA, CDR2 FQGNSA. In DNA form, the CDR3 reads TGTGCCAGCAGCCGATTAGGGGGCGACTATGGCTACACCTTC. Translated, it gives CASSRLGGDYGYTF.

CDR3 nucleotide sequence: TGCGCCAGCAGCCAAGCTCCACCGGGACAGGGCGGAAACACCATATATTTT. Its translation is CASSQAPPGQGGNTIYF. J is TRBJ1-3 and V is TRBV4-1, with 9 nucleotides matching TRBD1. The germline V gene encodes CDR1 MGHRA and CDR2 YSYEKL. Germline trimming cut 1 base from V and 4 bases from J; bases unmatched to any gene: 8. The CDR3 is 17 residues long.

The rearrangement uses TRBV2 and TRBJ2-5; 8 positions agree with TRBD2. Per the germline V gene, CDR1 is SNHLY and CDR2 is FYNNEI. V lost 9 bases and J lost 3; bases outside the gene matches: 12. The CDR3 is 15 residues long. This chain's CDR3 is CARPLNRTSKETQYF. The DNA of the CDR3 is TGTGCCAGGCCACTGAACCGGACTAGCAAAGAGACCCAGTACTTC. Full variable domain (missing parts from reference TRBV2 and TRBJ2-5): EPEVTQTPSHQVTQMGQEVILRCVPISNHLYFYWYRQILGQKVEFLVSFYNNEISEKSEIFDDQFSVERPDGSNFTLKIRSTKLEDSAMYFCARPLNRTSKETQYFGPGTRLLVL.

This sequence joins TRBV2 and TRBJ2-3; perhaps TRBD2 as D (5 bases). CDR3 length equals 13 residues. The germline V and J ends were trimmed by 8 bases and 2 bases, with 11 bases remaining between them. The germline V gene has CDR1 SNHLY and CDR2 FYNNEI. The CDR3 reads CASAGEVTDTQYF. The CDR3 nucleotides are TGTGCCAGCGCGGGTGAAGTCACAGATACGCAGTATTTT.

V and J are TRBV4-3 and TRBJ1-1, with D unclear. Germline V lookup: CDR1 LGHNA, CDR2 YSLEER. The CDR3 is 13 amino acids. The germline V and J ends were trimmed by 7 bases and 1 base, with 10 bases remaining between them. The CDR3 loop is CASTEQQNTEAFF. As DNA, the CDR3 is TGCGCCAGCACGGAACAGCAGAACACTGAAGCTTTCTTT.

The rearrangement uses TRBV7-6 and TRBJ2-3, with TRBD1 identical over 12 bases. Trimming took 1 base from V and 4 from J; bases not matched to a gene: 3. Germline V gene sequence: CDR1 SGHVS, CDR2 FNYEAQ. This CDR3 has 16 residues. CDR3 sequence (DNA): TGTGCCAGCAGCTTAGTCGGGACAGGGGGCCCAGATACGCAGTATTTT. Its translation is CASSLVGTGGPDTQYF.

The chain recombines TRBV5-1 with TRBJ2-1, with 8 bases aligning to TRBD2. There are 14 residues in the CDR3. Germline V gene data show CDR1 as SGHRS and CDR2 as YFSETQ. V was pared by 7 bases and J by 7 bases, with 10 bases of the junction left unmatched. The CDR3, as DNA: TGCGCCAGCGCCTTGGCGCGGGAGGTAAATGAGCAGTTCTTC. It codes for CASALAREVNEQFF.

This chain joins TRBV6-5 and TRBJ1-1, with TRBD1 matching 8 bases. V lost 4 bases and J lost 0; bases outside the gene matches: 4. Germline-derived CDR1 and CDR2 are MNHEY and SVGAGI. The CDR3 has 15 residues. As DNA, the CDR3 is TGTGCCAGCAGTTTGGGACAGGCAATGAACACTGAAGCTTTCTTT. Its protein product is CASSLGQAMNTEAFF.

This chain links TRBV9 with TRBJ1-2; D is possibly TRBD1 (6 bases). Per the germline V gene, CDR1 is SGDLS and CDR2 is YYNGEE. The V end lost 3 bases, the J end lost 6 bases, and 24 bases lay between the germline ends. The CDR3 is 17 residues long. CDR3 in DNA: TGTGCCAGCAGCGCAACAAAGGGACGAGGGGGAACGGATGGCTACACCTTC. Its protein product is CASSATKGRGGTDGYTF.

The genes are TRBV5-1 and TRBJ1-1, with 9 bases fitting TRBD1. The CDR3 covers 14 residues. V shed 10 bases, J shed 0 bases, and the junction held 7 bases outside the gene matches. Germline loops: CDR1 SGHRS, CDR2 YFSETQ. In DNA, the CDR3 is TGCGCCCAGGGACAGGGATTAGTGAACACTGAAGCTTTCTTT. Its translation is CAQGQGLVNTEAFF.

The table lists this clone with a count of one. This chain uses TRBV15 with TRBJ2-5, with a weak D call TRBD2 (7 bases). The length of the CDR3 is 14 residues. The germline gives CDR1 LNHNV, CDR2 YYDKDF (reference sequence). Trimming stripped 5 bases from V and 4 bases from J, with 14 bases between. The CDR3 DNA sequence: TGTGCCACCAGCCGTGGGGGGGGGCGAGAGACCCAGTACTTC. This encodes CATSRGGGRETQYF.